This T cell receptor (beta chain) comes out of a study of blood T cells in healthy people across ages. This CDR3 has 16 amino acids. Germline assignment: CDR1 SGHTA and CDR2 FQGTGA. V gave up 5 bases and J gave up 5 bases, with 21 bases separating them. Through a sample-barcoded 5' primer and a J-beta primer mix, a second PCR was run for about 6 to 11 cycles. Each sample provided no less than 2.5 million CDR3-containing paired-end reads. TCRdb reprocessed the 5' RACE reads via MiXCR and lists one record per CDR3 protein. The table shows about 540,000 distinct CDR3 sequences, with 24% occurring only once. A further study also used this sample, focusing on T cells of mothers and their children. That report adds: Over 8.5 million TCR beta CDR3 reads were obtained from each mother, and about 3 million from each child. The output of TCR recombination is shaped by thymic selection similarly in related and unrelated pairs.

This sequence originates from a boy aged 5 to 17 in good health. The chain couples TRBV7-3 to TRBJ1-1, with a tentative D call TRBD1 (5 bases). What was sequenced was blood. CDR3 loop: CASSLPLSGVETEAFF. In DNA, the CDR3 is TGTGCCAGCAGCCTCCCGCTCTCGGGGGTGGAAACTGAAGCTTTCTTT.